The 10 T cell receptor beta chains below all came from one sample that was sequenced in a study of monozygotic twins with inflammatory bowel disease. For each CDR3 protein, TCRdb gives one entry from its re-call of the 5' RACE reads, without DNA. This sample's clone table lists about 380,000 distinct CDR3 sequences. Specimen: blood. Receptors originate from a human donor with ulcerative colitis or Crohn's disease, or a healthy co-twin of an affected twin (not recorded which).

The rearrangement uses TRBV14 and TRBJ2-1. The germline V gene encodes CDR1 SGHDN and CDR2 FVKESK. CDR3 length: 11 amino acids. The CDR3 here is CASSRGLEQFF. The full variable domain, in which reference TRBV14 and TRBJ2-1 provide the parts outside the CDR3, is EAGVTQFPSHSVIEKGQTVTLRCDPISGHDNLYWYRRVMGKEIKFLLHFVKESKQDESGMPNNRFLAERTGGTYSTLKVQPAELEDSGVYFCASSRGLEQFFGPGTRLTVL.

The chain couples TRBV5-6 to TRBJ2-7. CDR1 SGHDT and CDR2 YYEEEE come from the germline V gene. The CDR3 length is 14 residues. This chain's CDR3 is CASSADRIAYEQYF.

The chain uses TRBV11-2 and TRBJ2-2; TCRdb names TRBD1, which stays unverified in the absence of DNA. This CDR3 is 14 amino acids long. The germline CDR1 and CDR2 sequences are SGHAT and FQNNGV. CDR3 sequence: CASSLAGYNGELFF.

The gene calls are TRBV12-3 or TRBV12-4 and TRBJ2-7; the D call of TRBD1 rests on TCRdb alone, since no DNA is present to check it. The CDR3 consists of 14 residues. This CDR3 reads CASRSGHSDYEQYF.

The chain links TRBV5-1 to TRBJ2-3; TCRdb's assignment of TRBD1 cannot be checked, as there is no DNA. The germline gives CDR1 SGHRS, CDR2 YFSETQ. The CDR3 is made up of 16 amino acids. CDR3 loop: CASSLDPGQGTDTQYF.

This chain joins TRBV29-1 and TRBJ2-7; TCRdb's D call of TRBD1 is untestable without DNA. The germline V gene has CDR1 SQVTM and CDR2 ANQGSEA. The CDR3 is made up of 12 amino acids. The chain's CDR3 is CSAHGGSYEQYF.

This rearrangement joins TRBV29-1 to TRBJ2-7; no DNA is available, so the TRBD1 call from TCRdb remains unchecked. Germline V gene sequence: CDR1 SQVTM, CDR2 ANQGSEA. The CDR3 covers 14 residues. The chain's CDR3 is CSVARTGDSYEQYF.

The CDR3 loop reads CASSKESNQPQHF. This chain joins TRBV5-4 and TRBJ1-5. Germline CDR1 SGHNT, CDR2 YYREEE (reference sequence). The CDR3 length is 13 residues.

The chain combines TRBV29-1 with TRBJ1-5. The CDR3 spans 13 residues. Germline V gene sequence: CDR1 SQVTM, CDR2 ANQGSEA. CDR3 residues: CSVSGGGNQPQHF.

This rearrangement joins TRBV9 to TRBJ1-1. This CDR3 region has 15 residues. Germline values: CDR1 SGDLS, CDR2 YYNGEE. The CDR3: CASSVASRTGTEAFF.